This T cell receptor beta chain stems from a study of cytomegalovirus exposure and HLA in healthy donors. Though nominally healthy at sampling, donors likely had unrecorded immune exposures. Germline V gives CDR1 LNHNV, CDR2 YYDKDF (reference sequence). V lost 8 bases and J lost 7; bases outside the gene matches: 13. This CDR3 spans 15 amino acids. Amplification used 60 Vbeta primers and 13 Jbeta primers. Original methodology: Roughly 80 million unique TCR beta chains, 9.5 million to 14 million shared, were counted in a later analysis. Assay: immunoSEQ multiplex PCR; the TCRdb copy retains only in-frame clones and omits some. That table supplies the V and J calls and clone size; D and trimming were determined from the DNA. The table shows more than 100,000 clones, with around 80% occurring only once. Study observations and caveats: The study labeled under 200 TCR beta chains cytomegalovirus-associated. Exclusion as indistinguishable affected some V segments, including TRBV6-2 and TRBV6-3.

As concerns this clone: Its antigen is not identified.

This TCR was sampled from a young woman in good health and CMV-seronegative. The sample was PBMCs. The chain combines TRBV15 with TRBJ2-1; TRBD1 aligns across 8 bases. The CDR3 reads CATSPRQGFGNEQFF. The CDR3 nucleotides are TGTGCCACCTCCCCCAGACAGGGGTTCGGGAATGAGCAGTTCTTC.